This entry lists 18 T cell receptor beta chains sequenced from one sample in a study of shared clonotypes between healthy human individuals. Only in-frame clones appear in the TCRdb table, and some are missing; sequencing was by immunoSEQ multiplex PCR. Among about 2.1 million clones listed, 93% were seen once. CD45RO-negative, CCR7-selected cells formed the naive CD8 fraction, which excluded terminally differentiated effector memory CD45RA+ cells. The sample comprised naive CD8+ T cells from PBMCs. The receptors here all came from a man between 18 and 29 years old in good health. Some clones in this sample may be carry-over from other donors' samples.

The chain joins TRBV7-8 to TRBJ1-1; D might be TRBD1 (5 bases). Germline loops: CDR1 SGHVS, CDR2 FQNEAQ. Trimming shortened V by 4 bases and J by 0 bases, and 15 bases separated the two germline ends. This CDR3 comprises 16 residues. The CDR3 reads CASSWEAGGVNTEAFF. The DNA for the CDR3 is TGTGCCAGCAGCTGGGAGGCTGGGGGGGTGAACACTGAAGCTTTCTTT.

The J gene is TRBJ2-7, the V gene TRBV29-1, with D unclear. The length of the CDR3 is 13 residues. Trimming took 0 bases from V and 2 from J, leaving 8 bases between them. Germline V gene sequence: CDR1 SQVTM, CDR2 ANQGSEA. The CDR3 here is CSVEEALTYEQYF. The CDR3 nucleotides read TGCAGCGTTGAAGAGGCGCTCACCTACGAGCAGTACTTC.

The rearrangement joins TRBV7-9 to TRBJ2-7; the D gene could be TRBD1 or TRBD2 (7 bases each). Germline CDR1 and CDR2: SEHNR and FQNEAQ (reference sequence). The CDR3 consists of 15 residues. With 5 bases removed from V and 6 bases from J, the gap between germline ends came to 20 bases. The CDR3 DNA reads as TGTGCCAGCAGCCCCAGACGGGGAGGGGGCGGCGAGCAGTACTTC. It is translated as CASSPRRGGGGEQYF.

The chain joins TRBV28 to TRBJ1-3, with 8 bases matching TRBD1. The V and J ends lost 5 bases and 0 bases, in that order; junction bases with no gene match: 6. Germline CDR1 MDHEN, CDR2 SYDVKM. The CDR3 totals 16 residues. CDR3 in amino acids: CASSKDRALSGNTIYF. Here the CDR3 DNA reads TGTGCCAGCAGTAAGGACAGGGCCCTCTCTGGAAACACCATATATTTT.

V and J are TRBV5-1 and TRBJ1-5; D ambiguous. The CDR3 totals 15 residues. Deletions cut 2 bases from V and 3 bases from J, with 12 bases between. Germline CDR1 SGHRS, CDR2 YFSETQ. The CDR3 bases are TGCGCCAGCAGCTTCGATGGAACAGCCAATCAGCCCCAGCATTTT. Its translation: CASSFDGTANQPQHF.

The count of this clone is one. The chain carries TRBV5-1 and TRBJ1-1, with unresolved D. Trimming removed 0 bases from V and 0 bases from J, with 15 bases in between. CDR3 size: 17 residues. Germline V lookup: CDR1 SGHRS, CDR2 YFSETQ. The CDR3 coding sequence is TGCGCCAGCAGCTTGGTATTTATCGGAACTTTGAACACTGAAGCTTTCTTT. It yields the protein CASSLVFIGTLNTEAFF.

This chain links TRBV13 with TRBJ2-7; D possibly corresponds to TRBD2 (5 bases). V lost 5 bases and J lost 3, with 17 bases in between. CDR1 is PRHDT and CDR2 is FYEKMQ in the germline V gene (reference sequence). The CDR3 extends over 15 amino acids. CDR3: CASSLGASSNYEQYF. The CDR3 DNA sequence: TGTGCCAGCAGCCTGGGCGCTAGCAGCAACTACGAGCAGTACTTC.

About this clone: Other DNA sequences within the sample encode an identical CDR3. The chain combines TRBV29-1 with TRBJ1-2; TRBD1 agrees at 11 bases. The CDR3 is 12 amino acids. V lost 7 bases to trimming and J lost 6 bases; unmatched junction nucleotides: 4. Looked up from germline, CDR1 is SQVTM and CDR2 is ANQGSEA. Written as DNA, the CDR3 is TGCAGCGGTGGACAGGGGGCAGATGGCTACACCTTC. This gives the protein CSGGQGADGYTF.

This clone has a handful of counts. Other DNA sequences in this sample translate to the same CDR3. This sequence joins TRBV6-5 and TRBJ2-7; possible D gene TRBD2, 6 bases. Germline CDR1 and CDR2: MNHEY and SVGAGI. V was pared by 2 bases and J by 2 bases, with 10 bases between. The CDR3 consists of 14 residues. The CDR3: CASSYGTGAYEQYF. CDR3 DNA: TGTGCCAGCAGTTACGGGACTGGGGCCTACGAGCAGTACTTC.

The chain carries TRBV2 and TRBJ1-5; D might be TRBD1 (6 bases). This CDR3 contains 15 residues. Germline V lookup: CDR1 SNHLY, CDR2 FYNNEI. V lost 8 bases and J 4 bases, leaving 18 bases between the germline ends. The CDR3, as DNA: TGTGCCAGCGGGGGCACCGGGCCGGGGAATCAGCCCCAGCATTTT. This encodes CASGGTGPGNQPQHF.

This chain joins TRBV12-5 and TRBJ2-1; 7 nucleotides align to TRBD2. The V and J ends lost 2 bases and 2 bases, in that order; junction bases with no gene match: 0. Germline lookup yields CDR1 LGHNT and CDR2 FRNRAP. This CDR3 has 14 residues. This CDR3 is CASGLTSAYNEQFF. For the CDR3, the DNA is TGTGCTAGTGGTTTGACTAGCGCCTACAATGAGCAGTTCTTC.

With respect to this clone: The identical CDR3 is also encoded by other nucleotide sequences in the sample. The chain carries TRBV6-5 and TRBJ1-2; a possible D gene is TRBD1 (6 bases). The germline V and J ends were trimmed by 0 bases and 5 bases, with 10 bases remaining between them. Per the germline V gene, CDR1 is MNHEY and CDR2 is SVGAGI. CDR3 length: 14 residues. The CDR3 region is CASSYSRGGYGYTF. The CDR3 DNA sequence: TGTGCCAGCAGTTACTCAAGGGGGGGATATGGCTACACCTTC.

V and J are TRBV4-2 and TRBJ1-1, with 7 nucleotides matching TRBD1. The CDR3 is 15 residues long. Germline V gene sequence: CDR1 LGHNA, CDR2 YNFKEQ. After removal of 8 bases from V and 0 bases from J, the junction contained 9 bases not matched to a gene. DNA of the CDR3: TGTGCCAGCTGGGGGGGACAGTCCATGAACACTGAAGCTTTCTTT. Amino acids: CASWGGQSMNTEAFF.

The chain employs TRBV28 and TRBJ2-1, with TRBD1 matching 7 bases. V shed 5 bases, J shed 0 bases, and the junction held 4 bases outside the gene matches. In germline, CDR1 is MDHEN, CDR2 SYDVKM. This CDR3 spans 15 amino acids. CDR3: CASSVTGSSYNEQFF. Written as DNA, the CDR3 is TGTGCCAGCAGTGTGACAGGGAGCTCCTACAATGAGCAGTTCTTC. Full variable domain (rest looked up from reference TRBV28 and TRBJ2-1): DVKVTQSSRYLVKRTGEKVFLECVQDMDHENMFWYRQDPGLGLRLIYFSYDVKMKEKGDIPEGYSVSREKKERFSLILESASTNQTSMYLCASSVTGSSYNEQFFGPGTRLTVL.

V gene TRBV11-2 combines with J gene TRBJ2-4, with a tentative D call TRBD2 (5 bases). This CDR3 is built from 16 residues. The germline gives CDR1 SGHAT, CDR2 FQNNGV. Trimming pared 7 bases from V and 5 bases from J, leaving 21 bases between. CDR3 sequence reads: CASTSDLGVGQNIQYF. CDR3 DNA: TGTGCCAGCACATCCGACCTCGGGGTGGGCCAAAACATTCAGTACTTC.

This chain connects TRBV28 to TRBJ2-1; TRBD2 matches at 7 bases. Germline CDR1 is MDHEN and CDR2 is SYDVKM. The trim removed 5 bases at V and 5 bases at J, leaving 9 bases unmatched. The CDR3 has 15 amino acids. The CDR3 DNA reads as TGTGCCAGCAGTCACCGGGCTAGCGGTGACAATGAGCAGTTCTTC. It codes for CASSHRASGDNEQFF.

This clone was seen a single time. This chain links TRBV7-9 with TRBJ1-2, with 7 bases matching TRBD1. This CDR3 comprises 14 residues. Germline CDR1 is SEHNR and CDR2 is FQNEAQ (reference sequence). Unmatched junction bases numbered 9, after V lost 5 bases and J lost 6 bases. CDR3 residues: CASSPGPGGHGYTF. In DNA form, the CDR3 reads TGTGCCAGCAGCCCAGGACCAGGGGGGCATGGCTACACCTTC.

For the CDR3, the DNA is TGTGCCAGCAGCCAAGATATCAATCAGCCCCAGCATTTT. This gives the protein CASSQDINQPQHF. The gene calls are TRBV14 and TRBJ1-5; D is ambiguous. Trimming cost V 0 bases and J 3 bases, with 3 bases left between them. In germline, CDR1 is SGHDN, CDR2 FVKESK. This CDR3 contains 13 residues.